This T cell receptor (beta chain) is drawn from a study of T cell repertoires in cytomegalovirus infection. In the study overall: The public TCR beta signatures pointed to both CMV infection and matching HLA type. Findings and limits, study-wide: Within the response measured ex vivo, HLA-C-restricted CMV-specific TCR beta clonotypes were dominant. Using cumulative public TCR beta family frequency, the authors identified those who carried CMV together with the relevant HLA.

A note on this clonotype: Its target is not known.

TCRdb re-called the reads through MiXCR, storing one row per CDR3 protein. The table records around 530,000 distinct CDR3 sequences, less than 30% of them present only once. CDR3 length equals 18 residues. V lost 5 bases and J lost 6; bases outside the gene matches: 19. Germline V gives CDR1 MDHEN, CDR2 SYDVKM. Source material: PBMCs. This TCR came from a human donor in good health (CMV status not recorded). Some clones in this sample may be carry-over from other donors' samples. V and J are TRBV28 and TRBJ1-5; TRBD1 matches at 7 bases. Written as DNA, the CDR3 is TGTGCCAGCAGTCCTTTCAGGGACAGTGGTCTGTCTAGTCAGCCCCAGCATTTT. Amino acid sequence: CASSPFRDSGLSSQPQHF.